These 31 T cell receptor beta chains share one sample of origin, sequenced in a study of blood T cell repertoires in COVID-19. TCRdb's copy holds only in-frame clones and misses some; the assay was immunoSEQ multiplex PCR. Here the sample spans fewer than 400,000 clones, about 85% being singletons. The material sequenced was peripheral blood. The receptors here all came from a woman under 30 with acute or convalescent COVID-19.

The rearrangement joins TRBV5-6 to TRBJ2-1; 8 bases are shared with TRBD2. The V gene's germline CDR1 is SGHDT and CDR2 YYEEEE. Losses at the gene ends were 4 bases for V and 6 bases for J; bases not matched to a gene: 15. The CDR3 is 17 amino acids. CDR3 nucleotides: TGTGCCAGCAGCCCCATCCCCGGGACTAGTGCCCCCAATGAGCAGTTCTTC. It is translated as CASSPIPGTSAPNEQFF.

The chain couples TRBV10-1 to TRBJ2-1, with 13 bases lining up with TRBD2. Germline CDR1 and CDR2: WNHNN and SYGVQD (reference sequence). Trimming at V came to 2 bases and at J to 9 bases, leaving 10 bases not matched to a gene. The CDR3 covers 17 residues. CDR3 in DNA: TGCGCCAGCAGTGAGGCACTAGCGGGAGGGCCAGGTGGTGAGCAGTTCTTC. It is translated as CASSEALAGGPGGEQFF.

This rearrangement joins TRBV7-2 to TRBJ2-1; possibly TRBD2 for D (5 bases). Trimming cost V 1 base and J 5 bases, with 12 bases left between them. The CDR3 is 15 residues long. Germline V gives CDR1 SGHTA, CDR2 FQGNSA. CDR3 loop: CASSLGGLPDNEQFF. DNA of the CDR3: TGTGCCAGCAGCTTAGGAGGGCTCCCTGACAATGAGCAGTTCTTC.

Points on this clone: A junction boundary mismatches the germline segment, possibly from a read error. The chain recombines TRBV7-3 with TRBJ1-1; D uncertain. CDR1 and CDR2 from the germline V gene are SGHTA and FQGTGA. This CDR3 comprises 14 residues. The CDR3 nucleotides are TGTGCCAGCAGCTTAAAGGTTGTGAACACTAAAGCTTTCTTT. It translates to CASSLKVVNTKAFF.

CDR3 sequence reads: CASHAGGGRGSTNNEQFF. The CDR3 DNA sequence: TGTGCCAGCCACGCCGGGGGTGGGCGGGGGTCCACGAACAATGAGCAGTTCTTC. The chain is built from TRBV19 and TRBJ2-1; 7 bases line up with TRBD2. Per the germline V gene, CDR1 is LNHDA and CDR2 is SQIVND (reference sequence). The junction had 22 bases not matched to a gene; V was cut back by 9 bases and J by 5 bases. The CDR3 is made up of 18 amino acids.

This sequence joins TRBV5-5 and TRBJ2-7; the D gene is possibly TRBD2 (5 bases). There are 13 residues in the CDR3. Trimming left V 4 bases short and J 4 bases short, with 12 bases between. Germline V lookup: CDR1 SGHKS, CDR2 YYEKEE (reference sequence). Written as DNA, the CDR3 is TGTGCCAGCAGCAGCGGTGCAAGATACGAGCAGTACTTC. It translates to CASSSGARYEQYF.

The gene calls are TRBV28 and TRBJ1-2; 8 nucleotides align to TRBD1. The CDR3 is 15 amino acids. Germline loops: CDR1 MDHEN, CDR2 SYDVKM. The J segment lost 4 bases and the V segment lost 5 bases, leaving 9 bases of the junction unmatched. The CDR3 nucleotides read TGTGCCAGCAGTCGGTCAGGGGGCCAAGGCTATGGCTACACCTTC. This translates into CASSRSGGQGYGYTF.

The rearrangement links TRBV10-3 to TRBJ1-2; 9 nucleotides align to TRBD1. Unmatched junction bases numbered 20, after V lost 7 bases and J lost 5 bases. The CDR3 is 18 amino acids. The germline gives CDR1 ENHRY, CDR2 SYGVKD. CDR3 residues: CAIKGAVKQQGAEYGYTF. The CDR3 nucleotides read TGTGCCATCAAAGGGGCCGTTAAACAACAGGGGGCGGAATATGGCTACACCTTC.

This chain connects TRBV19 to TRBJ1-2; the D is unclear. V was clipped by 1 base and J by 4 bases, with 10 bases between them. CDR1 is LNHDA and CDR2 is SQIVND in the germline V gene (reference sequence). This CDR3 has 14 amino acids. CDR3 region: CASSIGRAVYGYTF. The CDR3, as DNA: TGTGCCAGTAGTATAGGGAGGGCCGTCTATGGCTACACCTTC.

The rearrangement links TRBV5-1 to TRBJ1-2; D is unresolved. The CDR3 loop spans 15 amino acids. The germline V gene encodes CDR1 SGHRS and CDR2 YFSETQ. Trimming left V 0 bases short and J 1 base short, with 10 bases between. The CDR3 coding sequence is TGCGCCAGCAGCTTGGGCTTAGGGAGTAACTATGGCTACACCTTC. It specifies CASSLGLGSNYGYTF.

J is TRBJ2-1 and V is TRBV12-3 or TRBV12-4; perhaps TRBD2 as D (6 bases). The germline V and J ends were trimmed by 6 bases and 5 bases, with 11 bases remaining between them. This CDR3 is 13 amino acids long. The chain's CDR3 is CASSPGLDNEQFF. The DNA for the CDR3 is TGTGCCAGCAGCCCGGGACTTGACAATGAGCAGTTCTTC.

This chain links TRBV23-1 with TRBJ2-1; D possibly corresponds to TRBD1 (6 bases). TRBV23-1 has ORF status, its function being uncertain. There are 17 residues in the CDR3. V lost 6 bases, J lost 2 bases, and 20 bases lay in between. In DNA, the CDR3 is TGCGCCAGCAGGAAAACTTGGAAGGGGGTAGCCTACAATGAGCAGTTCTTC. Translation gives CASRKTWKGVAYNEQFF.

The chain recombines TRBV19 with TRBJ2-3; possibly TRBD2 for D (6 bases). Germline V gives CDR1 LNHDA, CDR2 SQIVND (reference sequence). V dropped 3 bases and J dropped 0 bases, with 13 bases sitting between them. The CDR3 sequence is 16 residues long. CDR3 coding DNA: TGTGCCAGTAGTATCGTGTCAGGGACTAGCACAGATACGCAGTATTTT. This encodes CASSIVSGTSTDTQYF.

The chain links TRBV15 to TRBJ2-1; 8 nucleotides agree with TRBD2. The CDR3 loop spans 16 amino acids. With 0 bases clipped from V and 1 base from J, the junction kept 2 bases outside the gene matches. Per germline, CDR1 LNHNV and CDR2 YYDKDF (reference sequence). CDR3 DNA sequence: TGTGCCACCAGCAGAGATCGGGAGGGGTCCTACAATGAGCAGTTCTTC. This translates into CATSRDREGSYNEQFF.

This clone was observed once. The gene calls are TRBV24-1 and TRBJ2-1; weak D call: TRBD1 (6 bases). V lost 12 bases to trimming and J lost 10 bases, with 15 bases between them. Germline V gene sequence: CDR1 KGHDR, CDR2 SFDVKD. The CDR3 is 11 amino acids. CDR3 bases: TGTGCCGTGCAGGGGTCCACCGAGCAGTTCTTC. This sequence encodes CAVQGSTEQFF.

The DNA of the CDR3 is TGTGCCAGCAGTATGGGACTAGCGGGGGGAAGTGAGCAGTTCTTC. Translating gives CASSMGLAGGSEQFF. This chain joins TRBV6-5 and TRBJ2-1; TRBD2 agrees at 15 bases. This CDR3 has 15 amino acids. V lost 5 bases, J lost 9 bases, and 5 bases stayed unmatched. Per germline, CDR1 MNHEY and CDR2 SVGAGI.

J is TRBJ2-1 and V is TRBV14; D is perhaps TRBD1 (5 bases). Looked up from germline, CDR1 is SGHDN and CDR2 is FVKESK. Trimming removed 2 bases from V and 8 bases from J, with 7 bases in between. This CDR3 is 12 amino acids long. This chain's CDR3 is CASSQSRDEQFF. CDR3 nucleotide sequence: TGTGCCAGCAGCCAATCCAGGGATGAGCAGTTCTTC.

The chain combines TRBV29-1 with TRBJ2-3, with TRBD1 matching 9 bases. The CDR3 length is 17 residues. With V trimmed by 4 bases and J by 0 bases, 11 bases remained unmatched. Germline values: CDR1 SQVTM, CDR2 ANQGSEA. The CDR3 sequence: CSVARTGDSQSTDTQYF. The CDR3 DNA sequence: TGCAGCGTTGCACGGACAGGGGACTCTCAAAGCACAGATACGCAGTATTTT.

Here the CDR3 reads CASSHGSSGNTIYF. The CDR3 DNA follows: TGTGCCAGCAGCCATGGGAGCTCTGGAAACACCATATATTTT. The chain has TRBV11-2 and TRBJ1-3; D remains ambiguous. V shed 5 bases and J shed 0 bases, with 8 bases lying between them. CDR3 length: 14 amino acids. The germline gives CDR1 SGHAT, CDR2 FQNNGV.

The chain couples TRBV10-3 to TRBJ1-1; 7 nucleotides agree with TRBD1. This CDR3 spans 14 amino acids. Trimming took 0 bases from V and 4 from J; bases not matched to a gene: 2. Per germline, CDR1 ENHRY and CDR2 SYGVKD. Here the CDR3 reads CAISESTGSTEAFF. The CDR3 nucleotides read TGTGCCATCAGTGAGTCGACAGGGTCCACTGAAGCTTTCTTT.

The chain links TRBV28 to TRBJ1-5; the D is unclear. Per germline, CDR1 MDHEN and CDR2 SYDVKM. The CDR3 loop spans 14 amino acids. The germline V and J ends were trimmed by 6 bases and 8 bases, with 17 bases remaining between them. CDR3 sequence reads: CASSRLVLNEPQHF. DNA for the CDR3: TGTGCCAGCAGCAGACTAGTCCTTAACGAGCCCCAGCATTTT.

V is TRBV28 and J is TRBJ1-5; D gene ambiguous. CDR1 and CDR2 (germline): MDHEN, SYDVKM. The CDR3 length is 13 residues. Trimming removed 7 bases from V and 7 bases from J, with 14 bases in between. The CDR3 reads CASTQPGGQPQHF. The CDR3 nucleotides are TGTGCCAGCACCCAACCGGGCGGGCAGCCCCAGCATTTT.

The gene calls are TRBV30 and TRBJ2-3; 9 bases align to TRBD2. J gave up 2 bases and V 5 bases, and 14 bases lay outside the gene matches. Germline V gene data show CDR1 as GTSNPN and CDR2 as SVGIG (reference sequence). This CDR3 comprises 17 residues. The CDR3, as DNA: TGTGCCTGGGGATTAGCGGGGGCCCCAACCCCCACAGATACGCAGTATTTT. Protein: CAWGLAGAPTPTDTQYF.

CDR3 bases: TGTGCCAGCAGCCAACCGGGGGGTGGAATCGACAATGAGCAGTTCTTC. Translated: CASSQPGGGIDNEQFF. The gene calls are TRBV4-2 and TRBJ2-1; TRBD2 aligns across 7 bases. This CDR3 has 16 residues. V trimming: 2 bases; J trimming: 5 bases; junction bases outside the gene matches: 9. Germline V gene sequence: CDR1 LGHNA, CDR2 YNFKEQ.

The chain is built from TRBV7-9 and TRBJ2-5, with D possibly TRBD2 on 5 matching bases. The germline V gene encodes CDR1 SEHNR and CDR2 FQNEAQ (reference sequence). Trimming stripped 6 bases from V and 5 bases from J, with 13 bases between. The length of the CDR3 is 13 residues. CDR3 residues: CASSPRTGETQYF. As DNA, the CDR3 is TGTGCCAGCAGTCCGAGGACGGGGGAGACCCAGTACTTC.

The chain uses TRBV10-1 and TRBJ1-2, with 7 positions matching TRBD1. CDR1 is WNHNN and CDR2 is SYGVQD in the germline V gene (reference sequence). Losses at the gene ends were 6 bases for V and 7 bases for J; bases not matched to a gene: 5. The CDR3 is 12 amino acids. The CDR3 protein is CASSDRAGGYTF. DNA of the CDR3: TGCGCCAGCAGCGACAGGGCTGGTGGCTACACCTTC.

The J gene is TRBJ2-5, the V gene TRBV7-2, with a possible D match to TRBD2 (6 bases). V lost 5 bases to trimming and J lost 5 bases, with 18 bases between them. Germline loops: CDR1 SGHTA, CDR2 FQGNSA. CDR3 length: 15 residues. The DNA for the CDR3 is TGTGCCAGCAGCGGGATGGGAGGTAATTACGAGACCCAGTACTTC. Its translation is CASSGMGGNYETQYF.

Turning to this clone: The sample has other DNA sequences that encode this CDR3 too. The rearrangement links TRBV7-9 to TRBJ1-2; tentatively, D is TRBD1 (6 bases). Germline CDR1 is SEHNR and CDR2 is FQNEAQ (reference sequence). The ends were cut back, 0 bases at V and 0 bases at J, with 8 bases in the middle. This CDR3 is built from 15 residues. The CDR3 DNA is TGTGCCAGCAGCTTAGCCGACAGGCCTAACTATGGCTACACCTTC. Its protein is CASSLADRPNYGYTF.

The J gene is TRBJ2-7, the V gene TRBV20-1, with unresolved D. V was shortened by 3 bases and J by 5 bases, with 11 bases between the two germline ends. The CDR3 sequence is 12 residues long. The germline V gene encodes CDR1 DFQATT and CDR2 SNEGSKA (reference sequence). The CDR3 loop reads CSASSDRDEQYF. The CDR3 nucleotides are TGCAGTGCTAGTTCCGATCGGGACGAGCAGTACTTC.

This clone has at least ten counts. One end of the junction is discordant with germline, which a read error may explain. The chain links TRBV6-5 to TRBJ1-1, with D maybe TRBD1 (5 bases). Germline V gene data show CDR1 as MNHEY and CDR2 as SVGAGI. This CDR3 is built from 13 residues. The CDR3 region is CASTYQGGTEAFF. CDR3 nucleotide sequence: TGTGCCAGCACTTACCAGGGTGGCACTGAAGCTTTCTTT.

CDR3 in amino acids: CSVAGQGHYGYTF. The CDR3, as DNA: TGCAGCGTTGCGGGACAGGGGCACTATGGCTACACCTTC. This chain joins TRBV29-1 and TRBJ1-2, with TRBD1 identical over 10 bases. The CDR3 length is 13 residues. The trim removed 4 bases at V and 3 bases at J, leaving 2 bases unmatched. From germline, CDR1 is SQVTM and CDR2 ANQGSEA.